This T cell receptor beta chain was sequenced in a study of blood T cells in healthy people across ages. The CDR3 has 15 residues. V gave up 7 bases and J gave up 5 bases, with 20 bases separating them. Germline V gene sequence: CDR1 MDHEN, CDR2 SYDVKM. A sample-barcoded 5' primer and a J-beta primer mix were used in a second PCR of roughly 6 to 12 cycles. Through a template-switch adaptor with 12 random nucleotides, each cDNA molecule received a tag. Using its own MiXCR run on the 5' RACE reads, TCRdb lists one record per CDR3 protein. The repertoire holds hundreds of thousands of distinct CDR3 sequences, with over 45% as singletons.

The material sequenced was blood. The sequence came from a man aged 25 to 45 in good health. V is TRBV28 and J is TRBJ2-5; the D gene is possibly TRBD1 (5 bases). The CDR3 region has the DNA TGTGCCAGCACCCTAAGGCCCAGGGTGGGTGAGACCCAGTACTTC. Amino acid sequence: CASTLRPRVGETQYF. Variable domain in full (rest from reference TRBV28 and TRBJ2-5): DVKVTQSSRYLVKRTGEKVFLECVQDMDHENMFWYRQDPGLGLRLIYFSYDVKMKEKGDIPEGYSVSREKKERFSLILESASTNQTSMYLCASTLRPRVGETQYFGPGTRLLVL.